This T cell receptor (beta chain) was documented in a study of shared clonotypes between healthy human individuals. Whole-study findings and limits: Estimated clonotype richness was generally higher in naive than memory subsets.

The method was immunoSEQ multiplex PCR; TCRdb's version includes in-frame clones alone and lacks a portion of them. The data show 2 million to 2.5 million clones, 90% to 97% seen once. Comment on this clone: Its specificity is unknown.

Sequenced material: naive CD4+ T cells sorted from blood. The subset: CD45RA+ positively selected. This TCR came from a man younger than 30 in good health.

The CDR3 region has the DNA TGCGCCAGCAGCTTGGATGCGGGGCTAAGCACAGATACGCAGTATTTT. Its translation is CASSLDAGLSTDTQYF. The rearrangement uses TRBV5-1 and TRBJ2-3; a weak D match, TRBD2 (6 bases). In germline, CDR1 is SGHRS, CDR2 YFSETQ. V lost 0 bases and J lost 0, with 11 bases in between. The CDR3 sequence is 16 residues long.